This T cell receptor beta chain was found in a study of shared clonotypes between healthy human individuals. Naive CD8 cells comprised CD45RO-negative, CCR7-positively selected cells, excluding terminally differentiated effector memory CD45RA+ cells. Sorted-subset replicate PCR reactions were performed with 150 to 200 ng DNA, corresponding to about 30,000 T cell genomes. TCRdb keeps only in-frame clones here, not all; method: immunoSEQ multiplex PCR. The repertoire holds about 1,800,000 clones, with just under 95% as singletons. The CDR3 runs to 16 residues. CDR1 and CDR2 (germline): MGHRA, YSYEKL. Trimming took 1 base from V and 2 from J, leaving 9 bases between them.

The material sequenced was naive CD8+ T cells sorted from blood. This sequence joins TRBV4-1 and TRBJ1-6; D perhaps matches TRBD1 (6 bases). The receptor was isolated from a man aged 18-30 years in good health. The CDR3 DNA sequence: TGCGCCAGCAGCCAAGGAGGGACACCCTATAATTCACCCCTCCACTTT. Its translation is CASSQGGTPYNSPLHF.